The entry below gives a single T cell receptor (beta chain) sequence along with its context. Its antigen remains unidentified. Primers: 60 Vbeta forward and 13 Jbeta reverse. TCRdb's copy holds only in-frame clones and misses some; the assay was immunoSEQ multiplex PCR. In the table there are about 190,000 clones, about four fifths of which are singletons. The CDR3 length is 15 residues. Trimming took 6 bases from V and 0 from J, leaving 12 bases between them. CDR1 and CDR2 (germline): MNHEY, SVGAGI. The sample is drawn from a study of cytomegalovirus exposure and HLA in healthy donors. Study-wide context: Unique TCR beta sequences numbering about 100 million came from roughly 180 million T cells in an earlier analysis.

Study observations and caveats: In vitro data verified a few CMV-associated chains as specific for CMV antigens. Analysis was carried out at a later point, and it linked a missense DCLRE1C variant to TCR beta V- and J-gene trimming.

The sequence was collected from a woman in her 30s in good health and CMV-seropositive. The rearrangement joins TRBV6-5 to TRBJ1-3; D possibly corresponds to TRBD1 (6 bases). The sample taken for sequencing was PBMCs. CDR3 sequence: CASRPTGSSGNTIYF. CDR3 DNA: TGTGCCAGCAGACCTACAGGGAGCTCTGGAAACACCATATATTTT.